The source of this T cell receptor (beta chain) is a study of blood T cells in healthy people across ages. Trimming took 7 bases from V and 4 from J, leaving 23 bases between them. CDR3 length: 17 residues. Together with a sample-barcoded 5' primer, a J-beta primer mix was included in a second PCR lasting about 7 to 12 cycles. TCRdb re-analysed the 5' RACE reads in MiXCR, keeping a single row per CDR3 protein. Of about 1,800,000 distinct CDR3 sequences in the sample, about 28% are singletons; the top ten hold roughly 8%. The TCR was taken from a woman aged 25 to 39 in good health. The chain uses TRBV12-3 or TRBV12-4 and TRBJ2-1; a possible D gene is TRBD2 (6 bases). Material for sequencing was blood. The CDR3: CASTPGVWGTPYNEQFF. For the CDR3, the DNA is TGTGCCAGCACCCCTGGGGTTTGGGGGACTCCATACAATGAGCAGTTCTTC.